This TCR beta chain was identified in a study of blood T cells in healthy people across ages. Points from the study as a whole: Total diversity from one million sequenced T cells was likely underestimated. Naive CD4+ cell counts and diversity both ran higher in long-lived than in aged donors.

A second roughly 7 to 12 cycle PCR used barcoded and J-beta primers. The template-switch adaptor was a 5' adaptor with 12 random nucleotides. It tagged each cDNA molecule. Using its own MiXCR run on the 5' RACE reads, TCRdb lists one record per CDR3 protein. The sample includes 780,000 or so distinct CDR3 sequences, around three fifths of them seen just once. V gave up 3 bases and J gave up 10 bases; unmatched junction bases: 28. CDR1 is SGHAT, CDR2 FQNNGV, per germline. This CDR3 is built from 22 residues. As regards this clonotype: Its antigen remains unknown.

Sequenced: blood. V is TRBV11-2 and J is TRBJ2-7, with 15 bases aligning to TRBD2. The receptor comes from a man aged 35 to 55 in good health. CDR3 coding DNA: TGTGCCAGCAGCTTGGGGGGACTAGCGGGAGGAACAGGTCTAGTATCCACCGGGGTCCAGTACTTC. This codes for CASSLGGLAGGTGLVSTGVQYF.